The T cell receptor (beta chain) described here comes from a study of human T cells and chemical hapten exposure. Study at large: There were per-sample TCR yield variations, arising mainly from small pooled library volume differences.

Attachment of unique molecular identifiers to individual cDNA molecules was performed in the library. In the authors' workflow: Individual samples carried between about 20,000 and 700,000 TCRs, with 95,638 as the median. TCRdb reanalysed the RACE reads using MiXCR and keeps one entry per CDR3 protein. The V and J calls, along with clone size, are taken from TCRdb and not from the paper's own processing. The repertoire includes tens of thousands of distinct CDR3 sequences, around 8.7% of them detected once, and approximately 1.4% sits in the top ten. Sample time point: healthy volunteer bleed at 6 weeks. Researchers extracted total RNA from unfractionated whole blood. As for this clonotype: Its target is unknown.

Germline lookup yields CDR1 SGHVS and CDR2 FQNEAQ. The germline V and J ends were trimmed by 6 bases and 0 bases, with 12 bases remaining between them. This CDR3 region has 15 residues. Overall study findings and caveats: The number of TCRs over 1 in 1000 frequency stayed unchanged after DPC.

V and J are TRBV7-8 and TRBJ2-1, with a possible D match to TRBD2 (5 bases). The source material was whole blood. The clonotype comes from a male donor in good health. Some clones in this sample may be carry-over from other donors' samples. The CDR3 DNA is TGTGCCAGCAGTTACGGGAAGCTCTCCTACAATGAGCAGTTCTTC. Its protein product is CASSYGKLSYNEQFF.